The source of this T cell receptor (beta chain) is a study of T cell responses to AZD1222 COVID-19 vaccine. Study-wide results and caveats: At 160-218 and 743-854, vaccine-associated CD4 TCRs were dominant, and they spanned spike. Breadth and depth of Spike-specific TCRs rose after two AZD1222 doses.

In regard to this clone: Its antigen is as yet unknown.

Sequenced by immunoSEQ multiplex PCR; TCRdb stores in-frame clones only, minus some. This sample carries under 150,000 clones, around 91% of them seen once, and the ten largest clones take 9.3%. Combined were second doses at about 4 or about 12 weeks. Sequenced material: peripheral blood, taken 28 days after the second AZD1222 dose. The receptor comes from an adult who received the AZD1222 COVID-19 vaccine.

The CDR3 nucleotides are TGTGCCAGCAGCGGTATCGTGGGTAACACTGAAGCTTTCTTT. Its protein product is CASSGIVGNTEAFF. The chain uses TRBV9 and TRBJ1-1, with D hard to call. The CDR3 consists of 14 residues. Germline loops: CDR1 SGDLS, CDR2 YYNGEE. V was clipped by 3 bases and J by 2 bases, with 11 bases between them.